The next 23 T cell receptor beta chains were all read from a single sample in a study of T-cell reconstitution after alpha-beta-depleted transplantation in children. Preparation of the TCRbeta library used unique molecular identifiers. Using its own MiXCR run on the PCR reads, TCRdb lists one record per CDR3 protein. The sample holds 600,000 to 800,000 distinct CDR3 sequences; around 13% are singletons and the top ten take 0.79%. Material: PBMCs, obtained before TCRalphabeta/CD19-depleted stem cell transplant. These receptors all stem from a girl aged 2 to 9 with congenital amegakaryocytic thrombocytopenia, due to receive a stem cell transplant.

This chain uses TRBV10-3 with TRBJ2-2; 10 nucleotides align to TRBD2. The trim removed 4 bases at V and 6 bases at J, leaving 5 bases unmatched. CDR1 is ENHRY, CDR2 SYGVKD, per germline. The length of the CDR3 is 15 residues. For the CDR3, the DNA is TGTGCCATCAGTGCTAGCGGGAGACCACCCGGGGAGCTGTTTTTT. It yields the protein CAISASGRPPGELFF.

V is TRBV3-1 and J is TRBJ2-3; possible D gene TRBD2, 5 bases. The CDR3 covers 16 residues. Germline V lookup: CDR1 LGHDT, CDR2 YNNKEL (reference sequence). The ends were cut back, 1 base at V and 2 bases at J, with 13 bases in the middle. This CDR3 reads CASSQAFSGFTDTQYF. For the CDR3, the DNA is TGTGCCAGCAGCCAAGCGTTCAGCGGTTTCACAGATACGCAGTATTTT.

This clonotype was detected only a few times. The V and J genes are TRBV10-1 and TRBJ2-1; D assignment may be TRBD1 or TRBD2 (5 bases each). Germline V CDR1 and CDR2: WNHNN, SYGVQD (reference sequence). The V and J ends lost 4 bases and 2 bases respectively, with 21 bases between them. The CDR3 is 18 residues long. The CDR3 here is CASSGPKVGVVAYNEQFF. Written as DNA, the CDR3 is TGCGCCAGCAGTGGACCGAAGGTGGGGGTTGTAGCCTACAATGAGCAGTTCTTC.

The rearrangement uses TRBV2 and TRBJ1-2, with D hard to call. V lost 0 bases and J lost 2, with 16 bases in between. The CDR3 is made up of 17 amino acids. Germline V gene lookup returns CDR1 SNHLY and CDR2 FYNNEI. The CDR3 spells CASSEAQAGYLNYGYTF. CDR3 nucleotide sequence: TGTGCCAGCAGTGAAGCGCAGGCGGGGTACTTAAACTATGGCTACACCTTC.

This clonotype was counted many times. This chain links TRBV28 with TRBJ2-3; TRBD2 agrees at 8 bases. The ends lost 3 bases at V and 7 bases at J; junction bases unmatched: 12. This CDR3 spans 16 amino acids. CDR1 is MDHEN and CDR2 is SYDVKM in the germline V gene. CDR3 amino acids: CASSFVGAGEGYTQYF. The DNA for the CDR3 is TGTGCCAGCAGTTTCGTCGGAGCGGGGGAAGGTTATACGCAGTATTTT.

This clonotype was recorded at least ten times. The gene calls are TRBV25-1 and TRBJ2-7; D gene unclear. The CDR3 runs to 13 residues. Per the germline V gene, CDR1 is MGHDK and CDR2 is SYGVNS. V shed 1 base and J shed 3 bases, with 7 bases lying between them. The CDR3 loop reads CASSEFNNYEQYF. DNA for the CDR3: TGTGCCAGCAGTGAATTTAATAACTACGAGCAGTACTTC.

Many counts were recorded for this clonotype. This chain connects TRBV28 to TRBJ2-7, with 7 bases that match TRBD2. The CDR3 sequence is 15 residues long. Germline V CDR1 and CDR2: MDHEN, SYDVKM. The V and J ends lost 3 bases and 4 bases, in that order; junction bases with no gene match: 9. CDR3 nucleotide sequence: TGTGCCAGCAGTTTGGGAGGGTCCCGAGATTACGAGCAGTACTTC. Translation gives CASSLGGSRDYEQYF. Complete variable domain (other parts from reference TRBV28 and TRBJ2-7): DVKVTQSSRYLVKRTGEKVFLECVQDMDHENMFWYRQDPGLGLRLIYFSYDVKMKEKGDIPEGYSVSREKKERFSLILESASTNQTSMYLCASSLGGSRDYEQYFGPGTRLTVT.

The gene calls are TRBV20-1 and TRBJ2-1, with D tentatively TRBD2 (5 bases). This CDR3 is built from 14 residues. Per germline, CDR1 DFQATT and CDR2 SNEGSKA (reference sequence). Trimming cost V 2 bases and J 5 bases, with 13 bases left between them. CDR3 in DNA: TGCAGTGCTAGAACTACGGGGTATGACAATGAGCAGTTCTTC. It specifies CSARTTGYDNEQFF.

This clonotype was seen many times. This chain joins TRBV12-3 or TRBV12-4 and TRBJ2-1; D is unclear. The CDR3 sequence is 16 residues long. The V and J ends lost 5 bases and 0 bases respectively, with 14 bases between them. The CDR3 loop reads CASSPLWASSYNEQFF. CDR3 in DNA: TGTGCCAGCAGTCCTCTCTGGGCTAGCTCCTACAATGAGCAGTTCTTC.

This clonotype has more than one count but fewer than ten. V gene TRBV6-1 combines with J gene TRBJ2-7; D might be TRBD1 (5 bases). The CDR3 runs to 14 residues. The germline V and J ends were trimmed by 6 bases and 3 bases, with 15 bases remaining between them. Germline V gives CDR1 MNHNS, CDR2 SASEGT. This CDR3 is CASRQQAFGYEQYF. The CDR3 DNA reads TGTGCCAGCAGACAACAGGCCTTCGGCTACGAGCAGTACTTC.

The chain recombines TRBV4-1 with TRBJ1-5; D gene ambiguous. Trimming removed 3 bases from V and 4 bases from J, with 22 bases in between. CDR3 length equals 18 residues. CDR1 is MGHRA, CDR2 YSYEKL, per germline. This chain's CDR3 is CASSQGSSGAGENQPQHF. CDR3 coding DNA: TGCGCCAGCAGCCAGGGTTCGTCAGGTGCTGGTGAAAATCAGCCCCAGCATTTT.

The CDR3 nucleotides are TGTGCCAGCAGTTTTCAGGGGGGACAGTACTCTGGAAACACCATATATTTT. Translated, it gives CASSFQGGQYSGNTIYF. V usage is TRBV28 and J usage is TRBJ1-3; 7 nucleotides match TRBD1. The CDR3 has 17 residues. Trimming at V came to 3 bases and at J to 0 bases, leaving 8 bases not matched to a gene. The germline CDR1 and CDR2 sequences are MDHEN and SYDVKM.

This clonotype was seen a handful of times. The V gene is TRBV7-9, the J gene TRBJ2-7; D is ambiguous. Germline-derived CDR1 and CDR2 are SEHNR and FQNEAQ (reference sequence). This CDR3 has 14 residues. V was shortened by 0 bases and J by 5 bases, with 11 bases between the two germline ends. The CDR3 nucleotides read TGTGCCAGCAGCTTAGCGCAGGTGGGCCACGAGCAGTACTTC. Protein product: CASSLAQVGHEQYF.

The V call is TRBV7-2, the J call TRBJ2-7; a possible D gene is TRBD2 (5 bases). The CDR3 consists of 14 residues. Germline loops: CDR1 SGHTA, CDR2 FQGNSA. V was shortened by 5 bases and J by 4 bases, with 15 bases between the two germline ends. CDR3 sequence (DNA): TGTGCCAGCAGCGTAGGCAGGCCGGGGTACGAGCAGTACTTC. Residues: CASSVGRPGYEQYF.

This clonotype was seen repeatedly, ten times or more. The V call is TRBV13, the J call TRBJ2-7; D ambiguous. Germline CDR1 and CDR2: PRHDT and FYEKMQ (reference sequence). The ends were cut back, 2 bases at V and 7 bases at J, with 9 bases in the middle. This CDR3 region has 12 residues. This chain's CDR3 is CASSLSGWEQYF. The CDR3 nucleotides read TGTGCCAGCAGCTTATCTGGGTGGGAGCAGTACTTC.

The chain links TRBV20-1 to TRBJ2-2, with D unresolved. Germline V gene data show CDR1 as DFQATT and CDR2 as SNEGSKA (reference sequence). The CDR3 runs 15 residues. V dropped 1 base and J dropped 4 bases, with 13 bases sitting between them. Written as DNA, the CDR3 is TGCAGTGCTAGAGGTTTCAGGAGTTCCACCGGGGAGCTGTTTTTT. The encoded protein is CSARGFRSSTGELFF.

In its sample, this clonotype was seen many times. This chain connects TRBV10-3 to TRBJ2-1; 7 bases agree with TRBD2. V gave up 9 bases and J gave up 2 bases; unmatched junction bases: 4. CDR3 length equals 13 residues. From germline, CDR1 is ENHRY and CDR2 SYGVKD. The CDR3 region is CAMGGGTYNEQFF. The CDR3 coding sequence is TGTGCCATGGGGGGAGGGACCTACAATGAGCAGTTCTTC.

This clonotype was seen at least ten times. V usage is TRBV3-1 and J usage is TRBJ2-2; D perhaps matches TRBD1 (6 bases). The ends were cut back, 4 bases at V and 6 bases at J, with 24 bases in the middle. Germline CDR1 is LGHDT and CDR2 is YNNKEL (reference sequence). There are 18 residues in the CDR3. Here the CDR3 reads CASSPPQGAPLLSGELFF. The CDR3 region has the DNA TGTGCCAGCAGCCCCCCACAGGGAGCACCACTCCTCTCCGGGGAGCTGTTTTTT.

This clonotype was counted many times. The gene calls are TRBV28 and TRBJ1-2, with TRBD1 as a possible D gene (6 bases). The V gene lost 2 bases and the J gene lost 7 bases, with 23 bases spanning the gap. The germline V gene has CDR1 MDHEN and CDR2 SYDVKM. The CDR3 runs 17 residues. The CDR3 here is CASSLGDNLNTGRGYTF. The CDR3 coding sequence is TGTGCCAGCAGTTTAGGGGACAACCTGAACACCGGGCGTGGCTACACCTTC.

The sample holds a few counts of this clonotype. This chain joins TRBV5-1 and TRBJ2-7; D is unresolved. The CDR3 sequence is 13 residues long. Germline CDR1 reads SGHRS; CDR2 reads YFSETQ. Trimming removed 5 bases at V and 0 bases at J, with 9 bases between. CDR3 DNA sequence: TGCGCCAGCAGATACGGGTCCTCCTACGAGCAGTACTTC. This sequence encodes CASRYGSSYEQYF.

This clonotype was observed a handful of times. The V and J genes are TRBV7-2 and TRBJ2-7, with TRBD2 identical over 12 bases. The length of the CDR3 is 18 residues. The germline gives CDR1 SGHTA, CDR2 FQGNSA. J gave up 2 bases and V 0 bases, and 8 bases lay outside the gene matches. CDR3 in amino acids: CASSLAGTSGPLPYEQYF. The CDR3 DNA is TGTGCCAGCAGCTTAGCTGGGACTAGCGGGCCCTTACCCTACGAGCAGTACTTC. Drawing the rest from reference TRBV7-2 and TRBJ2-7, the complete variable domain is GAGVSQSPSNKVTEKGKDVELRCDPISGHTALYWYRQSLGQGLEFLIYFQGNSAPDKSGLPSDRFSAERTGGSVSTLTIQRTQQEDSAVYLCASSLAGTSGPLPYEQYFGPGTRLTVT.

The gene calls are TRBV5-1 and TRBJ2-1; a weak D match, TRBD2 (6 bases). The ends were cut back, 5 bases at V and 7 bases at J, with 19 bases in the middle. CDR3 length: 15 residues. CDR1 and CDR2 (germline): SGHRS, YFSETQ. CDR3 in DNA: TGCGCCAGCAGGCCCTTGCGAGCGGAGGGGAATGAGCAGTTCTTC. This gives the protein CASRPLRAEGNEQFF.

This clonotype was seen many times. The gene calls are TRBV5-1 and TRBJ2-3; D unresolved. The CDR3 is 14 amino acids. The germline V and J ends were trimmed by 0 bases and 0 bases, with 5 bases remaining between them. Germline V gene lookup returns CDR1 SGHRS and CDR2 YFSETQ. The CDR3 spells CASSLVSSTDTQYF. CDR3 DNA sequence: TGCGCCAGCAGCTTGGTTTCCAGCACAGATACGCAGTATTTT.